The TCR beta chain described here comes from a study of tumor-infiltrating lymphocytes in primary liver carcinoma. For the study at large: By surgical resection, the patients were treated for their primary liver carcinoma. Points from the study as a whole: Tumor specimens were characterized by a significantly higher top-250-clone fraction than blood (p = 0.039).

Synthesis of TCR beta cDNA was carried out from 450 to 650 ng total RNA with a constant-region primer. Modified slightly, ARM-PCR produced TCR beta libraries over three nested multiplex PCR rounds. Rounds one and two of PCR, each of 9 to 11 cycles, were primed with TRBV1-TRBV30 forward primers and a C-beta reverse primer. Via MiXCR, TCRdb re-called the multiplex PCR reads, giving one row per CDR3 protein. The profile shows about 200,000 distinct CDR3 sequences, approximately 65% of them singletons. Concerning this clonotype: What it binds is unknown. The CDR3 does not end in the conserved phenylalanine or tryptophan, so this is likely a read error.

Trimming cost V 0 bases and J 9 bases; bases outside gene matches: 6. CDR3 length: 14 amino acids. Germline-derived CDR1 and CDR2 are SGHRS and YFSETQ. Both blood RNA, taken from unsorted whole blood, and germline DNA were extracted. Enrolled patients were chronically infected with HBV and treatment-naive. Prior to the surgical procedure, around 3.8 milliliters of peripheral blood were collected. Sample: peripheral blood. The TCR was taken from a woman aged 55-69 years with primary liver carcinoma and hepatitis B virus infection. The J gene is TRBJ2-1, the V gene TRBV5-1; TRBD2 matches 7 bases. For the CDR3, the DNA is TGCGCCAGCAGCTTGGGGCGGGAGATGGGTGAGCAGTTCTAC. Protein sequence: CASSLGREMGEQFY.